Each of the 14 T cell receptor beta chains below was sequenced from the same sample in a study of radiotherapy plus CTLA-4 blockade in lung cancer. The repertoire was sequenced with immunoSEQ multiplex PCR; TCRdb's copy has only in-frame clones and lacks some. The repertoire has 35,000 or so clones, around 85% of them found once; the top ten carry about 6%. The sample here was peripheral blood, taken from a patient treated with radiotherapy plus ipilimumab. These receptors were collected from a human donor with non-small cell lung cancer who had stable disease on radiotherapy plus ipilimumab.

V usage is TRBV18 and J usage is TRBJ2-5; weak D call: TRBD2 (6 bases). Trimming pared 4 bases from V and 5 bases from J, leaving 14 bases between. The CDR3 is made up of 14 amino acids. CDR1 and CDR2 from the germline V gene are KGHSH and LQKENI. The CDR3 protein is CASSLRGGPETQYF. CDR3 bases: TGTGCCAGCTCACTACGAGGAGGGCCGGAGACCCAGTACTTC.

The chain uses TRBV19 and TRBJ1-6; no reliable D call. CDR3 size: 14 residues. Germline V gene data show CDR1 as LNHDA and CDR2 as SQIVND (reference sequence). V was clipped by 6 bases and J by 9 bases, with 15 bases between them. In nucleotides, the CDR3 is TGTGCCAGTAGGTCGGCGGGGAGCGGTTCACCCCTCCACTTT. Protein sequence: CASRSAGSGSPLHF.

This chain links TRBV7-9 with TRBJ1-1; D is unclear. The CDR3 is 14 residues long. V lost 3 bases and J 0 bases, leaving 8 bases between the germline ends. CDR1 SEHNR and CDR2 FQNEAQ come from the germline V gene (reference sequence). The CDR3 coding sequence is TGTGCCAGCAGCTTGGGCCCGATGAACACTGAAGCTTTCTTT. Translation: CASSLGPMNTEAFF.

The chain combines TRBV18 with TRBJ2-2; D possibly corresponds to TRBD2 (6 bases). From germline, CDR1 is KGHSH and CDR2 LQKENI. Trimming removed 5 bases at V and 1 base at J, with 11 bases between. The CDR3 totals 15 residues. In DNA, the CDR3 is TGTGCCAGCTCAGAGACTAGTGGGAACACCGGGGAGCTGTTTTTT. Translation: CASSETSGNTGELFF.

J is TRBJ2-5 and V is TRBV11-3; 13 nucleotides agree with TRBD2. V trimming: 1 base; J trimming: 3 bases; junction bases outside the gene matches: 2. The CDR3 consists of 16 residues. CDR1 is SGHNT and CDR2 is YENEEA in the germline V gene. CDR3 region: CASSLGTSGGEETQYF. The CDR3 nucleotides are TGTGCCAGCAGCTTAGGGACTAGCGGGGGTGAAGAGACCCAGTACTTC. Full variable domain (rest looked up from reference TRBV11-3 and TRBJ2-5): EAGVVQSPRYKIIEKKQPVAFWCNPISGHNTLYWYLQNLGQGPELLIRYENEEAVDDSQLPKDRFSAERLKGVDSTLKIQPAELGDSAVYLCASSLGTSGGEETQYFGPGTRLLVL.

This clone was detected once. This chain links TRBV7-2 with TRBJ1-5; 7 nucleotides line up with TRBD1. The trim removed 0 bases at V and 6 bases at J, leaving 5 bases unmatched. This CDR3 region has 15 residues. CDR1 is SGHTA and CDR2 is FQGNSA in the germline V gene. The CDR3 sequence is CASSLAGGWGQPQHF. Here the CDR3 DNA reads TGTGCCAGCAGCTTAGCAGGGGGCTGGGGTCAGCCCCAGCATTTT.

The rearrangement links TRBV9 to TRBJ1-3; D uncertain. V lost 0 bases, J lost 2 bases, and 9 bases lay in between. The germline gives CDR1 SGDLS, CDR2 YYNGEE. This CDR3 region has 15 residues. CDR3 protein: CASSVDPTAGNTIYF. CDR3 sequence (DNA): TGTGCCAGCAGCGTAGATCCAACGGCTGGAAACACCATATATTTT.

V and J are TRBV19 and TRBJ2-1, with 8 bases identical to TRBD2. Losses at the gene ends were 2 bases for V and 6 bases for J; bases not matched to a gene: 6. The length of the CDR3 is 15 residues. Germline CDR1 is LNHDA and CDR2 is SQIVND (reference sequence). The CDR3 reads CASSISGLAVNEQFF. The CDR3 coding sequence is TGTGCCAGTAGTATAAGCGGACTAGCAGTCAATGAGCAGTTCTTC.

J is TRBJ1-1 and V is TRBV15; tentative D call: TRBD1 (5 bases). The CDR3 is 14 residues long. Germline CDR1 LNHNV, CDR2 YYDKDF (reference sequence). V lost 0 bases and J lost 2, with 7 bases in between. This CDR3 is CATSRDRANTEAFF. Written as DNA, the CDR3 is TGTGCCACCAGCAGAGACAGGGCTAACACTGAAGCTTTCTTT.

This rearrangement joins TRBV6-6 to TRBJ1-5, with D perhaps TRBD1 (5 bases). Trimming pared 6 bases from V and 4 bases from J, leaving 10 bases between. Germline V lookup: CDR1 MNHNY, CDR2 SVGAGI (reference sequence). This CDR3 contains 13 residues. Here the CDR3 reads CASSPTVNQPQHF. The CDR3 DNA reads TGTGCCAGCAGCCCGACAGTTAATCAGCCCCAGCATTTT.

This chain links TRBV7-9 with TRBJ2-1; TRBD2 matches 7 bases. The CDR3 has 15 amino acids. Trimming took 1 base from V and 10 from J; bases not matched to a gene: 10. Per the germline V gene, CDR1 is SEHNR and CDR2 is FQNEAQ (reference sequence). The CDR3 region has the DNA TGTGCCAGCAGCTTAGTTCTAGCGGCCCACTCCGAGCAGTTCTTC. As protein: CASSLVLAAHSEQFF.

This rearrangement joins TRBV2 to TRBJ1-4, with D perhaps TRBD1 (6 bases). The V end was cut by 7 bases, the J end by 6 bases, with 12 bases between. CDR1 and CDR2 (germline): SNHLY, FYNNEI. CDR3 length: 13 residues. CDR3 residues: CASKVNRDEKLFF. DNA for the CDR3: TGTGCCAGCAAAGTGAACAGGGATGAAAAACTGTTTTTT.

This chain uses TRBV28 with TRBJ2-6; D gene unclear. CDR3 size: 13 residues. Trimming removed 7 bases from V and 1 base from J, with 5 bases in between. The germline V gene encodes CDR1 MDHEN and CDR2 SYDVKM. CDR3 sequence: CASIASGANVLTF. For the CDR3, the DNA is TGTGCCAGCATAGCTTCTGGGGCCAACGTCCTGACTTTC.

This chain uses TRBV7-6 with TRBJ1-1, with 7 bases that match TRBD1. This CDR3 spans 14 amino acids. Germline CDR1 reads SGHVS; CDR2 reads FNYEAQ. The ends lost 5 bases at V and 4 bases at J; junction bases unmatched: 7. Here the CDR3 DNA reads TGTGCCAGCAGCGCAAGGGACAGAGTCACTGAAGCTTTCTTT. It yields the protein CASSARDRVTEAFF.